This T cell receptor (beta chain) was found in a study of T cells after yellow fever vaccination. Looking at the study overall: Preparation of fractions with low cell numbers was performed using SMART-Seq v4 Ultra Low Input. Notes on the study in general: Contamination by abundant bulk-population clonotypes could be present in FACS-sorted repertoires. Primary-vaccination clones mostly resurfaced post-booster (roughly 97% CD4, about 87% CD8).

This clonotype appeared a single time. Its antigen remains unknown. MiXCR was run by TCRdb on the 5' RACE reads, yielding one entry per CDR3 protein. The table shows approximately 600,000 distinct CDR3 sequences, with over 9% occurring only once. Germline trimming cut 3 bases from V and 3 bases from J; bases unmatched to any gene: 5. CDR3 length equals 17 residues. Looked up from germline, CDR1 is SGDLS and CDR2 is YYNGEE. The sequencing used PBMCs, collected on the day of the yellow fever booster vaccination. This TCR derives from a man aged 25-40 years who received the YFV17D yellow fever vaccine. The gene calls are TRBV9 and TRBJ2-2; 13 nucleotides line up with TRBD2. CDR3 protein: CASSAGLAGSDTGELFF. The CDR3 DNA follows: TGTGCCAGCAGCGCGGGACTAGCGGGGTCGGACACCGGGGAGCTGTTTTTT.